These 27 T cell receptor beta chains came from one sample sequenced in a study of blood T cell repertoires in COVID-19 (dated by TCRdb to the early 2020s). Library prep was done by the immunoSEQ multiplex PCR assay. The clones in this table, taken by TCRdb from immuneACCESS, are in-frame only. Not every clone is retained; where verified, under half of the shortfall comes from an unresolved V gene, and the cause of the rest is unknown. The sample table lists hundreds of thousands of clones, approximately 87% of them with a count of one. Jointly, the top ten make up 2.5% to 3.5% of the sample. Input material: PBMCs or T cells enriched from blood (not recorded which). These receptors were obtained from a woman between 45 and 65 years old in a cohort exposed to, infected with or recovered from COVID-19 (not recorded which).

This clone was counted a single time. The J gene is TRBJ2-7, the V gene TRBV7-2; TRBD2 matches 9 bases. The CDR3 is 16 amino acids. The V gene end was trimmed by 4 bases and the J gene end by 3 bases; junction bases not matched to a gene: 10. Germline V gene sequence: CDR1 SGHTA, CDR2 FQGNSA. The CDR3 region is CASSSRRGGLNYEQYF. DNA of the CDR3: TGTGCCAGCAGCTCAAGGCGGGGGGGCCTTAACTACGAGCAGTACTTC.

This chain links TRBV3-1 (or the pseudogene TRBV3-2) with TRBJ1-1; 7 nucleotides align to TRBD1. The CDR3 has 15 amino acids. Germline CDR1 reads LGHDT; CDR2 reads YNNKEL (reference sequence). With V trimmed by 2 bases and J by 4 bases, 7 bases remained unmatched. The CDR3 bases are TGTGCCAGCAGCCAACGGAGACAGGGTCGCACTGAAGCTTTCTTT. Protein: CASSQRRQGRTEAFF.

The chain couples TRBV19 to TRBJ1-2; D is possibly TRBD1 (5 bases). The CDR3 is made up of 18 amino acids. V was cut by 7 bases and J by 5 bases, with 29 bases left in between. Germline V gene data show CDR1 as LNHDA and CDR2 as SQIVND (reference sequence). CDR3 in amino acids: CASTTEAGLRGTSYGYTF. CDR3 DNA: TGTGCCAGTACCACAGAAGCGGGACTACGGGGGACCTCTTATGGCTACACCTTC.

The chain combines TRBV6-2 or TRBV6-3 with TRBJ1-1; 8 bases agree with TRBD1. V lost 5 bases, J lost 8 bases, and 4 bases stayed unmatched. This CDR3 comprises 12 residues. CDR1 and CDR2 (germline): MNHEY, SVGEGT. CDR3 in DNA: TGTGCCAGCAGTCTCCGACAGGGGGAAGCTTTCTTT. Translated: CASSLRQGEAFF.

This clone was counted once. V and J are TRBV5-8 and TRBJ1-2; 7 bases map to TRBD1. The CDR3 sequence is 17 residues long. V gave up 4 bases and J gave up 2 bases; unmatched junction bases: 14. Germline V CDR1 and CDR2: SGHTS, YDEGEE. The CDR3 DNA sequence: TGTGCCAGCAGCCACCAGACAGGGAACATCAGGAACTATGGCTACACCTTC. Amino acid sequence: CASSHQTGNIRNYGYTF.

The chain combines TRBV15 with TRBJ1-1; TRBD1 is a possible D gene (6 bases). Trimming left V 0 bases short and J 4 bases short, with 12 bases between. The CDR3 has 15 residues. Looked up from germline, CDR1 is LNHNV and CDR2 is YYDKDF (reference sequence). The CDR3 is CATSRDGQLGTEAFF. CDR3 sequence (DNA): TGTGCCACCAGCAGAGACGGACAGTTGGGCACTGAAGCTTTCTTT.

The CDR3 here is CASRPGGSGANVLTF. The DNA for the CDR3 is TGTGCCAGCAGACCGGGGGGCTCTGGGGCCAACGTCCTGACTTTC. The chain couples TRBV7-2 to TRBJ2-6; TRBD2 matches 7 bases. After removal of 6 bases from V and 0 bases from J, the junction contained 2 bases not matched to a gene. Germline assignment: CDR1 SGHTA and CDR2 FQGNSA. This CDR3 has 15 residues.

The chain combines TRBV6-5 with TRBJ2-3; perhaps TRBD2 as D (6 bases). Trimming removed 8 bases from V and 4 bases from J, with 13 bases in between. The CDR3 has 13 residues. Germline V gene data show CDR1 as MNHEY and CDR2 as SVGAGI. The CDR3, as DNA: TGTGCCAGCCGTTGGAGGGGATCAGATACGCAGTATTTT. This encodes CASRWRGSDTQYF.

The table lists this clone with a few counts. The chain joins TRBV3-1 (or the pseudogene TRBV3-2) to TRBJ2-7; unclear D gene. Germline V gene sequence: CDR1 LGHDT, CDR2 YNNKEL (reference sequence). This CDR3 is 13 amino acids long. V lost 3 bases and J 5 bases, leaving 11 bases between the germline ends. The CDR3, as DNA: TGTGCCAGCAGCCATGATCTGGGCAACGAGCAGTACTTC. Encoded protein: CASSHDLGNEQYF.

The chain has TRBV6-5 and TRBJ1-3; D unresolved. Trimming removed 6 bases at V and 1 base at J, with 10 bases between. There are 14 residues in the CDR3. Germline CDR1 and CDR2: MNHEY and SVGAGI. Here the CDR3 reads CASSLSGSGNTIYF. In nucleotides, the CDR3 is TGTGCCAGCAGCTTATCAGGTTCTGGAAACACCATATATTTT.

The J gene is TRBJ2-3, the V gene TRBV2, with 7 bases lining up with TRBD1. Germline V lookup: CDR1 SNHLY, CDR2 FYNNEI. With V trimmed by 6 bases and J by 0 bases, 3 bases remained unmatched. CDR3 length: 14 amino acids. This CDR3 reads CASSLDRSTDTQYF. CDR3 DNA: TGTGCCAGCAGCCTGGACAGGAGCACAGATACGCAGTATTTT.

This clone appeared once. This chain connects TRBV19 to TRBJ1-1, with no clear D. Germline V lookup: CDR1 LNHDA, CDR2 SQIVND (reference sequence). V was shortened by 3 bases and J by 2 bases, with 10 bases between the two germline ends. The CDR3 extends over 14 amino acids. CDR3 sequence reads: CASSMGGPNTEAFF. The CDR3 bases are TGTGCCAGTAGTATGGGAGGGCCTAACACTGAAGCTTTCTTT.

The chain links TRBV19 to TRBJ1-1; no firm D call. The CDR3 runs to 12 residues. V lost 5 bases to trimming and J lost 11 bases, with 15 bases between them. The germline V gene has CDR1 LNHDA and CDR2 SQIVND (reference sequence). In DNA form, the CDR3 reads TGTGCCAGTAGTGATTCGCTACTCTGGGCTTTCTTT. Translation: CASSDSLLWAFF.

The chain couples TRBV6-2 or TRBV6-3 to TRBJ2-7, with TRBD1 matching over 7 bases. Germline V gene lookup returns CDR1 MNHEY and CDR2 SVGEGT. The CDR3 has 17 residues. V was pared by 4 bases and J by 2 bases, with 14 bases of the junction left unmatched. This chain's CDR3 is CASSSEETTGLAYEQYF. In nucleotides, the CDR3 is TGTGCCAGCAGTTCCGAAGAGACGACAGGGTTGGCCTACGAGCAGTACTTC.

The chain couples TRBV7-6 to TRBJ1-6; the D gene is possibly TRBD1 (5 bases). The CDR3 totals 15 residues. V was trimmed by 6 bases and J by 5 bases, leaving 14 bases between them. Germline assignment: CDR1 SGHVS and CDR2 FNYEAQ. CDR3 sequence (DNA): TGTGCCAGCAGACACCGGGACTGGCATAATTCACCCCTCCACTTT. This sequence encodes CASRHRDWHNSPLHF. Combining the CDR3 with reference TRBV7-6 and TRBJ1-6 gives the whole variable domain GAGVSQSPRYKVTKRGQDVALRCDPISGHVSLYWYRQALGQGPEFLTYFNYEAQQDKSGLPNDRFSAERPEGSISTLTIQRTEQRDSAMYRCASRHRDWHNSPLHFGNGTRLTVT.

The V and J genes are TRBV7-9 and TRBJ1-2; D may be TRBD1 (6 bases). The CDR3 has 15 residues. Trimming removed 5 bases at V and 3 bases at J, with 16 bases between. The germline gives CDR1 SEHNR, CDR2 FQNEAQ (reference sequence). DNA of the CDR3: TGTGCCAGCAGCCGCGGACAGCTCAGCCACTATGGCTACACCTTC. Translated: CASSRGQLSHYGYTF. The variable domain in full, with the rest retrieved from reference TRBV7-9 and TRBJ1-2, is DTGVSQNPRHKITKRGQNVTFRCDPISEHNRLYWYRQTLGQGPEFLTYFQNEAQLEKSRLLSDRFSAERPKGSFSTLEIQRTEQGDSAMYLCASSRGQLSHYGYTFGSGTRLTVV.

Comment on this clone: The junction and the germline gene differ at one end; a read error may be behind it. The chain's CDR3 is CASSIFGLADALETRYF. CDR3 coding DNA: TGTGCCAGCAGTATCTTCGGACTAGCGGACGCCCTCGAGACCCGGTACTTC. This rearrangement joins TRBV6-2 or TRBV6-3 to TRBJ2-5; 10 bases match TRBD2. This CDR3 contains 17 residues. Germline CDR1 reads MNHEY; CDR2 reads SVGEGT.

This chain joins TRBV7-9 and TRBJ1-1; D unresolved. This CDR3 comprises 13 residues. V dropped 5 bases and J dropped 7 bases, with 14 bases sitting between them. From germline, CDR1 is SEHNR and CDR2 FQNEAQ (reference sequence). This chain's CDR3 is CASSQTVTDEAFF. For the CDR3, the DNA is TGTGCCAGCAGCCAGACCGTCACAGATGAAGCTTTCTTT.

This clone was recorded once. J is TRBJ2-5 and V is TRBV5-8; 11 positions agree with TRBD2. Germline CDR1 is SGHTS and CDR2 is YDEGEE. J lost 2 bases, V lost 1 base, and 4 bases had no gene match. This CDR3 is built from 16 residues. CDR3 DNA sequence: TGTGCCAGCAGCTTGCAGACTAGCGGGGCGCAAGAGACCCAGTACTTC. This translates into CASSLQTSGAQETQYF.

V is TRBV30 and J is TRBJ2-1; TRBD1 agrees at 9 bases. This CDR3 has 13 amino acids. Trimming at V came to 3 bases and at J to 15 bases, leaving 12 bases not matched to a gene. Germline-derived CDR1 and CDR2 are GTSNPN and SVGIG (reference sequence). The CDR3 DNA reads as TGTGCCTGGAGGGGACAGGGTTCCCTTCAGGGGTTCTTC. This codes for CAWRGQGSLQGFF.

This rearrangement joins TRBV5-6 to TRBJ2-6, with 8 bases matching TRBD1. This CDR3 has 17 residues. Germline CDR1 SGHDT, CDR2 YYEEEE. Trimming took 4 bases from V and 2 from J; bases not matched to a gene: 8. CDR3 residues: CASSRIQGVTGANVLTF. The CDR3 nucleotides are TGTGCCAGCAGCAGAATACAGGGGGTTACTGGGGCCAACGTCCTGACTTTC.

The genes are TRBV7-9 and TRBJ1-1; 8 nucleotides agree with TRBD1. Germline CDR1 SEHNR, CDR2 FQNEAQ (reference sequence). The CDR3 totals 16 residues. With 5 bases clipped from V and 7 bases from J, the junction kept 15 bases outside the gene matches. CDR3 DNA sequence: TGTGCCAGCAGCCACAACGCCCGGCCAGGGGGCCGTGAAGCTTTCTTT. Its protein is CASSHNARPGGREAFF.

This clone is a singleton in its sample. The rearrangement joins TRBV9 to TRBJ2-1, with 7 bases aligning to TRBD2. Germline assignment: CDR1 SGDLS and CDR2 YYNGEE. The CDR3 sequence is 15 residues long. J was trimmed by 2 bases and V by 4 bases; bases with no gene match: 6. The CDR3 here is CASSPARGAYNEQFF. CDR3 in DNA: TGTGCCAGCAGCCCTGCCCGGGGGGCCTACAATGAGCAGTTCTTC.

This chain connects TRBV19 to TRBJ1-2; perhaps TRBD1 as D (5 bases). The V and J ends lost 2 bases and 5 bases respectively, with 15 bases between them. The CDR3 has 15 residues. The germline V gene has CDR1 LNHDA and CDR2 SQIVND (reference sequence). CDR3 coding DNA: TGTGCCAGTAGTATAACCGGACAAGGCCCTTATGGCTACACCTTC. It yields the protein CASSITGQGPYGYTF. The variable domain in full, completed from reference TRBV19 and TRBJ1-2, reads DGGITQSPKYLFRKEGQNVTLSCEQNLNHDAMYWYRQDPGQGLRLIYYSQIVNDFQKGDIAEGYSVSREKKESFPLTVTSAQKNPTAFYLCASSITGQGPYGYTFGSGTRLTVV.

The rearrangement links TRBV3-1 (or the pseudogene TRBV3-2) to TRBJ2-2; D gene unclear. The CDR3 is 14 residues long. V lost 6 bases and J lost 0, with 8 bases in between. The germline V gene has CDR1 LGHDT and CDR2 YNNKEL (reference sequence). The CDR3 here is CASRLYSNTGELFF. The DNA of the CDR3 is TGTGCCAGCAGGCTTTACTCGAACACCGGGGAGCTGTTTTTT.

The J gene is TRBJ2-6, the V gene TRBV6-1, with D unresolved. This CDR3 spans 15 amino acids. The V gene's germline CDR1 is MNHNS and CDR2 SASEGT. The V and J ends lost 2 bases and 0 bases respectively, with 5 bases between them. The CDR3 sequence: CASSETYSGANVLTF. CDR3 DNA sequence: TGTGCCAGCAGTGAAACTTACTCTGGGGCCAACGTCCTGACTTTC.

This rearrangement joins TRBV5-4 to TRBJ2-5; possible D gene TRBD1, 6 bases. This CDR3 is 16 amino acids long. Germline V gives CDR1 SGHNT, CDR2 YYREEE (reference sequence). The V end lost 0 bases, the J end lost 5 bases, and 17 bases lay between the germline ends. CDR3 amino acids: CASSLGRGNQGETQYF. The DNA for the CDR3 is TGTGCCAGCAGCTTGGGGCGAGGGAACCAGGGGGAGACCCAGTACTTC.